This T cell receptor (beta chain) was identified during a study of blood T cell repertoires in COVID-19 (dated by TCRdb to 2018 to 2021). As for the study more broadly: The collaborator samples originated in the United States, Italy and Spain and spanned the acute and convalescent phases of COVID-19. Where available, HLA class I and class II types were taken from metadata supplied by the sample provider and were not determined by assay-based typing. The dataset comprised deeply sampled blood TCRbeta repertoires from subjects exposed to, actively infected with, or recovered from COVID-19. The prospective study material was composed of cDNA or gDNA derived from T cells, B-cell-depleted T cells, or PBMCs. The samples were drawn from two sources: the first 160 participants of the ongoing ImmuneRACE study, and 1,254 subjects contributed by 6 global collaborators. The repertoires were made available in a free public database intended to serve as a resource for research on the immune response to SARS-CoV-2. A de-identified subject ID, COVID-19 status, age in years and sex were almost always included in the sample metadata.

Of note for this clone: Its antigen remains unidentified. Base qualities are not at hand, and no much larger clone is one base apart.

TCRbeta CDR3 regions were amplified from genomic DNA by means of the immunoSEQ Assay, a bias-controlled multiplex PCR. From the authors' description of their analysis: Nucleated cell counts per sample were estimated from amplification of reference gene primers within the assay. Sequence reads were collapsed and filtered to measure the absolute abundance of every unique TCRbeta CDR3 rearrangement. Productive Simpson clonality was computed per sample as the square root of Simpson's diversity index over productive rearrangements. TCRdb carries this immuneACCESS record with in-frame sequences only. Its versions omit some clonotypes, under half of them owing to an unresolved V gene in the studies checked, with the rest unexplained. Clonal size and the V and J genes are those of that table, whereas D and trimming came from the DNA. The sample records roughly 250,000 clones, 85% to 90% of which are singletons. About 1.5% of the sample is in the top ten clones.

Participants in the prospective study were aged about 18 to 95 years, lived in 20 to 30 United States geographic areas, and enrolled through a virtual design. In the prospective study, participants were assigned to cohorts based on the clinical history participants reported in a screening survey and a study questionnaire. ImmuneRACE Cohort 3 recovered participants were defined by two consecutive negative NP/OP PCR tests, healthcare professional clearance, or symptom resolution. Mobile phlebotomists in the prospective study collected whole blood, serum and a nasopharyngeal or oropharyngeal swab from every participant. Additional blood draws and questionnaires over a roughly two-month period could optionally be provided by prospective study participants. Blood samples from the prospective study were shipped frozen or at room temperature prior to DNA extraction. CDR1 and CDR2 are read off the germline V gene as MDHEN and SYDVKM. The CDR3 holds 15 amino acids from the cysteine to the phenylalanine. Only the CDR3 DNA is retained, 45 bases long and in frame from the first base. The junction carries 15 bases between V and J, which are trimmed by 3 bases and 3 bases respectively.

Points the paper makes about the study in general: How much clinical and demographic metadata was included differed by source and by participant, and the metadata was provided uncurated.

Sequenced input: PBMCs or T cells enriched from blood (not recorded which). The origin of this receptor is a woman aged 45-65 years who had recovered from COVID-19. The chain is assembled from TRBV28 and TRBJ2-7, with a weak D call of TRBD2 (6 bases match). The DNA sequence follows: TGTGCCAGCAGTTTCAGTTTGGGGGGACGCTACGAGCAGTACTTC. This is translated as CASSFSLGGRYEQYF.